The present TCR beta chain was sequenced within a study of blood T cell repertoires in COVID-19. For the study at large: T cells, B-cell-depleted T cells, or PBMCs provided the cDNA or gDNA that served as material.

Original methodology: Using reference gene primer amplification, nucleated cell counts were estimated. The method was immunoSEQ multiplex PCR; TCRdb's version includes in-frame clones alone and lacks a portion of them. Clone size and the V and J calls come from that table; the DNA yielded D and trimming. The sample has some 290,000 clones, just under 90% seen once; the top ten hold roughly 10%. The participants were between about 18 and 90 years old and came from under 25 US areas. Trimming shortened V by 2 bases and J by 8 bases, and 13 bases separated the two germline ends. Germline CDR1 and CDR2: SGHRS and YFSETQ. CDR3 length: 13 residues.

The genes are TRBV5-1 and TRBJ1-2; a possible D gene is TRBD1 (6 bases). Sequencing was done on a sample of PBMCs or T cells enriched from blood (not recorded which). This clonotype was obtained from a woman in her thirties who had recovered from COVID-19. CDR3 sequence (DNA): TGCGCCAGCAGCTTCACAGGGTTTGGCGGCTACACCTTC. Translated: CASSFTGFGGYTF.